This T cell receptor beta chain was documented in a study of vaccination effects on CD4 cells after COVID-19. The protocol was immunoSEQ multiplex PCR, while the TCRdb copy is restricted to in-frame clones and leaves out a portion. Of about 73,000 clones listed, roughly 79% are singletons. The CDR3 has 14 amino acids. CDR1 SNHLY and CDR2 FYNNEI come from the germline V gene. V was cut by 3 bases and J by 10 bases, with 13 bases left in between. A few counts support this clone. What it binds is unknown. The ViraFEST assay expanded antigen-specific CD4+ T cells with viral peptide pools before sequencing. Isolating CD4+ T cells followed roughly ten days of culture. Among the vaccine recipients, none had a prior SARS-CoV-2 infection, and nucleocapsid antibodies were negative. PBMC were cultured at some 2.1 million per well with roughly 10 IU/ml IL-2 and about 9.5 ug/ml peptides. Cultures received IL-2 medium that replaced half the medium on days 3 and 7.

Overall study findings and caveats: Missing from the study were early post-infection timepoints, and its convalescent patients were few. Marked clonal contraction of infection- and vaccine-induced clones was seen late after vaccination.

This material consisted of CD4+ T cells from PBMCs cultured with SARS-CoV-2 spike peptides, taken before COVID-19 vaccination. The sequence derives from a human donor who received a COVID-19 vaccine. This chain joins TRBV2 and TRBJ1-6; the D gene is possibly TRBD1 (6 bases). CDR3 sequence: CASSDQTGPSPLHF. The DNA of the CDR3 is TGTGCCAGCAGTGACCAGACAGGTCCCTCACCCCTCCACTTT.